The 30 T cell receptor beta chains below come from one sample, sequenced in a study of identifying expanded T cells in peripheral blood. Only in-frame clones appear in the TCRdb table, and some are missing; sequencing was by immunoSEQ multiplex PCR. The table records approximately 120,000 clones, about 88% of them present only once. Sequencing used blood. These receptors all come from a person aged 18 to 69 in good health.

The chain combines TRBV28 with TRBJ1-4, with a possible D match to TRBD1 (5 bases). Germline V gene lookup returns CDR1 MDHEN and CDR2 SYDVKM. The length of the CDR3 is 16 residues. V was pared by 8 bases and J by 3 bases, with 19 bases between. CDR3 nucleotide sequence: TGTGCCAGCCGCACACCAGCACGGGGGTCTAATGAAAAACTGTTTTTT. Protein sequence: CASRTPARGSNEKLFF.

This rearrangement joins TRBV2 to TRBJ2-1; TRBD1 matches 8 bases. Germline CDR1 and CDR2: SNHLY and FYNNEI. The CDR3 is 13 residues long. The J segment lost 9 bases and the V segment lost 6 bases, leaving 7 bases of the junction unmatched. The CDR3 region has the DNA TGTGCCAGCAGGGGACAGGTTTTGGGTGAGCAGTTCTTC. Amino acid sequence: CASRGQVLGEQFF.

V gene TRBV28 combines with J gene TRBJ1-4; a possible D gene is TRBD1 (5 bases). CDR1 and CDR2 from the germline V gene are MDHEN and SYDVKM. Trimming cost V 5 bases and J 4 bases, with 14 bases left between them. The CDR3 consists of 15 residues. CDR3 coding DNA: TGTGCCAGCAGTCTCCCAGTGAGGGGTAATGAAAAACTGTTTTTT. As protein: CASSLPVRGNEKLFF. Drawing the rest from reference TRBV28 and TRBJ1-4, the complete variable domain is DVKVTQSSRYLVKRTGEKVFLECVQDMDHENMFWYRQDPGLGLRLIYFSYDVKMKEKGDIPEGYSVSREKKERFSLILESASTNQTSMYLCASSLPVRGNEKLFFGSGTQLSVL.

CDR3 loop: CASSEPSGTPYEQYF. The CDR3 nucleotides are TGTGCCAGCAGTGAGCCTAGCGGGACGCCCTACGAGCAGTACTTC. V gene TRBV2 combines with J gene TRBJ2-7; 9 nucleotides agree with TRBD2. CDR3 length equals 15 residues. V shed 3 bases, J shed 2 bases, and the junction held 5 bases outside the gene matches. Germline V gives CDR1 SNHLY, CDR2 FYNNEI. The variable domain in full, with the rest retrieved from reference TRBV2 and TRBJ2-7, is EPEVTQTPSHQVTQMGQEVILRCVPISNHLYFYWYRQILGQKVEFLVSFYNNEISEKSEIFDDQFSVERPDGSNFTLKIRSTKLEDSAMYFCASSEPSGTPYEQYFGPGTRLTVT.

This chain connects TRBV5-6 to TRBJ1-1; D perhaps matches TRBD1 (5 bases). There are 16 residues in the CDR3. Trimming took off 4 bases at V and 1 base at J, with 17 bases between the two ends. Germline V gives CDR1 SGHDT, CDR2 YYEEEE. This CDR3 reads CASSPVPGLRNTEAFF. The CDR3 DNA reads as TGTGCCAGCAGCCCAGTACCGGGACTTCGGAACACTGAAGCTTTCTTT.

The rearrangement joins TRBV5-3 to TRBJ2-7; D may match TRBD1 or TRBD2 (5 bases each). TRBV5-3 qualifies as an ORF whose function is uncertain. CDR3 length: 14 residues. The germline V and J ends were trimmed by 10 bases and 7 bases, with 24 bases remaining between them. The CDR3 spells CALNRDAGLEEQYF. The CDR3 DNA sequence: TGTGCCCTGAATCGGGACGCTGGCCTTGAGGAGCAGTACTTC.

The rearrangement joins TRBV30 to TRBJ1-5; D is ambiguous. Germline loops: CDR1 GTSNPN, CDR2 SVGIG (reference sequence). The CDR3 spans 14 residues. With 1 base removed from V and 1 base from J, the gap between germline ends came to 8 bases. CDR3 region: CAWSGGPSNQPQHF. In DNA form, the CDR3 reads TGTGCCTGGAGTGGAGGGCCGAGCAATCAGCCCCAGCATTTT.

V gene TRBV28 combines with J gene TRBJ2-1, with D maybe TRBD2 (5 bases). The CDR3 has 14 residues. In germline, CDR1 is MDHEN, CDR2 SYDVKM. Trimming stripped 5 bases from V and 3 bases from J, with 11 bases between. DNA of the CDR3: TGTGCCAGCAGTAAGGTGGGAGACTACAATGAGCAGTTCTTC. Its translation: CASSKVGDYNEQFF.

The chain joins TRBV18 to TRBJ1-5; 12 positions match TRBD1. CDR3 length: 15 residues. The germline CDR1 and CDR2 sequences are KGHSH and LQKENI. Germline trimming cut 3 bases from V and 6 bases from J; bases unmatched to any gene: 3. The CDR3 DNA is TGTGCCAGCTCACCCGGGACAGGGGGCACTCAGCCCCAGCATTTT. Residues: CASSPGTGGTQPQHF.

The J gene is TRBJ2-1, the V gene TRBV5-1; D not certain. With 2 bases removed from V and 6 bases from J, the gap between germline ends came to 15 bases. Germline CDR1 SGHRS, CDR2 YFSETQ. The CDR3 loop spans 15 amino acids. The CDR3 bases are TGCGCCAGCAGCTTTCGGCTGGGTGATCTCAATGAGCAGTTCTTC. Protein product: CASSFRLGDLNEQFF.

The rearrangement links TRBV6-5 to TRBJ1-3; D uncertain. CDR1 is MNHEY and CDR2 is SVGAGI in the germline V gene. The CDR3 is 15 amino acids. Trimming took 2 bases from V and 4 from J, leaving 12 bases between them. The CDR3 here is CASSYGVGGGNTIYF. The CDR3 nucleotides are TGTGCCAGCAGTTACGGAGTGGGTGGGGGAAACACCATATATTTT.

This clone showed up many times. The rearrangement links TRBV7-8 to TRBJ2-1, with TRBD2 identical over 9 bases. The germline CDR1 and CDR2 sequences are SGHVS and FQNEAQ. This CDR3 is built from 12 residues. V lost 4 bases, J lost 15 bases, and 7 bases stayed unmatched. CDR3 residues: CASSSYSGRPFF. The DNA of the CDR3 is TGTGCCAGCAGCTCGTATAGCGGGAGACCGTTCTTC. Using reference TRBV7-8 and TRBJ2-1 for the parts outside the CDR3, the full variable domain is GAGVSQSPRYKVAKRGQDVALRCDPISGHVSLFWYQQALGQGPEFLTYFQNEAQLDKSGLPSDRFFAERPEGSVSTLKIQRTQQEDSAVYLCASSSYSGRPFFGPGTRLTVL.

This clone was found once. This chain connects TRBV21-1 to TRBJ1-5. TRBV21-1 is given as a pseudogene. The CDR3 is made up of 20 amino acids. The CDR3 loop reads CASSNQKGERRGPYDQPQHF. The CDR3 nucleotides are TGTGCCAGCAGCAACCAAAAGGGAGAGAGACGGGGGCCATACGATCAGCCCCAGCATTTT.

The rearrangement links TRBV30 to TRBJ1-1; no clear D. From germline, CDR1 is GTSNPN and CDR2 SVGIG (reference sequence). The CDR3 is 16 amino acids. V was clipped by 4 bases and J by 1 base, with 19 bases between them. The CDR3 is CAWIALGGIGNTEAFF. DNA for the CDR3: TGTGCCTGGATCGCACTGGGCGGTATAGGGAACACTGAAGCTTTCTTT.

This clone was seen a few times. J is TRBJ1-2 and V is TRBV11-2, with TRBD1 as a possible D gene (5 bases). Trimming pared 4 bases from V and 2 bases from J, leaving 8 bases between. The CDR3 length is 13 residues. Germline CDR1 and CDR2: SGHAT and FQNNGV. CDR3 sequence: CASSWAGNYGYTF. The CDR3 nucleotides read TGTGCCAGCAGCTGGGCAGGGAACTATGGCTACACCTTC.

The chain recombines TRBV5-1 with TRBJ2-6; D uncertain. Germline V gene data show CDR1 as SGHRS and CDR2 as YFSETQ. CDR3 length: 15 residues. V was trimmed by 4 bases and J by 0 bases, leaving 8 bases between them. As DNA, the CDR3 is TGCGCCAGCAGCAGTAGGGCCTCTGGGGCCAACGTCCTGACTTTC. It specifies CASSSRASGANVLTF.

The CDR3 nucleotides are TGTGCCAGCAGCCCGGACACCTTCTACGAGCAGTACTTC. Amino acid sequence: CASSPDTFYEQYF. This chain connects TRBV7-2 to TRBJ2-7; perhaps TRBD1 as D (5 bases). V lost 5 bases, J lost 3 bases, and 11 bases lay in between. The CDR3 totals 13 residues. Germline assignment: CDR1 SGHTA and CDR2 FQGNSA. The full variable domain, rest sourced from reference TRBV7-2 and TRBJ2-7, is GAGVSQSPSNKVTEKGKDVELRCDPISGHTALYWYRQSLGQGLEFLIYFQGNSAPDKSGLPSDRFSAERTGGSVSTLTIQRTQQEDSAVYLCASSPDTFYEQYFGPGTRLTVT.

V and J are TRBV2 and TRBJ2-6, with D unclear. The V gene lost 8 bases and the J gene lost 9 bases, with 11 bases spanning the gap. The germline gives CDR1 SNHLY, CDR2 FYNNEI. CDR3 length equals 12 residues. Here the CDR3 DNA reads TGTGCCAGCTCCGCCCCGGGCAACGTCCTGACTTTC. As protein: CASSAPGNVLTF.

The chain employs TRBV7-6 and TRBJ2-7, with D unclear. Germline V lookup: CDR1 SGHVS, CDR2 FNYEAQ. Between the trimmed V and J ends, which lost 0 bases and 1 base, there was a span of 4 bases. CDR3 length equals 13 residues. The CDR3 sequence: CASSLAGSYEQYF. CDR3 sequence (DNA): TGTGCCAGCAGCTTAGCTGGGTCCTACGAGCAGTACTTC.

The chain carries TRBV18 and TRBJ2-1; TRBD1 is a possible D gene (5 bases). In germline, CDR1 is KGHSH, CDR2 LQKENI. The CDR3 has 11 residues. Trimming removed 5 bases from V and 7 bases from J, with 6 bases in between. The CDR3 loop reads CASSKGNEQFF. CDR3 coding DNA: TGTGCCAGCTCAAAGGGGAATGAGCAGTTCTTC.

J is TRBJ2-3 and V is TRBV9, with 7 bases identical to TRBD1. CDR3 length: 14 residues. The germline CDR1 and CDR2 sequences are SGDLS and YYNGEE. J gave up 5 bases and V 2 bases, and 5 bases lay outside the gene matches. CDR3 amino acids: CASSVRNRGDTQYF. CDR3 DNA sequence: TGTGCCAGCAGCGTGCGTAACAGGGGAGATACGCAGTATTTT.

The chain combines TRBV28 with TRBJ1-5; D is possibly TRBD1 (6 bases). The CDR3 has 13 residues. CDR1 is MDHEN and CDR2 is SYDVKM in the germline V gene. Trimming removed 6 bases from V and 5 bases from J, with 11 bases in between. The CDR3 here is CASSQGFHQPQHF. CDR3 sequence (DNA): TGTGCCAGCAGCCAGGGGTTTCATCAGCCCCAGCATTTT.

The V and J genes are TRBV7-9 and TRBJ2-7; TRBD1 or TRBD2 may be the D gene (5 bases each). The CDR3 spans 13 residues. Trimming left V 6 bases short and J 6 bases short, with 15 bases between. Germline-derived CDR1 and CDR2 are SEHNR and FQNEAQ (reference sequence). The CDR3 DNA is TGTGCCAGCAGGACGGGACGGGGCCCCGAGCAGTACTTC. Encoded protein: CASRTGRGPEQYF.

The V and J genes are TRBV18 and TRBJ2-7; D ambiguous. V lost 3 bases and J 3 bases, leaving 12 bases between the germline ends. Germline loops: CDR1 KGHSH, CDR2 LQKENI. There are 14 residues in the CDR3. The CDR3 reads CASSPTITSYEQYF. The CDR3 bases are TGTGCCAGCTCACCGACCATTACAAGCTACGAGCAGTACTTC.

The chain carries TRBV5-5 and TRBJ2-1; 11 positions match TRBD2. Germline CDR1 is SGHKS and CDR2 is YYEKEE (reference sequence). J gave up 7 bases and V 2 bases, and 5 bases lay outside the gene matches. CDR3 size: 15 residues. The CDR3 coding sequence is TGTGCCAGCAGCTTACTAGCGGGAGTGGGAAATGAGCAGTTCTTC. It yields the protein CASSLLAGVGNEQFF.

This chain connects TRBV4-3 to TRBJ1-4, with 8 positions matching TRBD1. This CDR3 comprises 15 residues. The J segment lost 5 bases and the V segment lost 3 bases, leaving 5 bases of the junction unmatched. Per the germline V gene, CDR1 is LGHNA and CDR2 is YSLEER. CDR3 protein: CASSQQTGDNEKLFF. Here the CDR3 DNA reads TGCGCCAGCAGCCAGCAGACAGGGGACAATGAAAAACTGTTTTTT.

This chain joins TRBV10-3 and TRBJ1-5; 7 bases match TRBD1. The junction had 6 bases not matched to a gene; V was cut back by 7 bases and J by 3 bases. CDR1 is ENHRY, CDR2 SYGVKD, per germline. The CDR3 loop spans 14 amino acids. The CDR3 is CAITQDRSNQPQHF. DNA of the CDR3: TGTGCCATCACACAGGACAGGTCCAATCAGCCCCAGCATTTT.

The CDR3 spells CATRSSDFTEAFF. The CDR3 DNA follows: TGTGCCACCCGCTCCTCAGATTTCACTGAAGCTTTCTTT. J is TRBJ1-1 and V is TRBV7-3; D not certain. The germline V gene has CDR1 SGHTA and CDR2 FQGTGA. V was shortened by 10 bases and J by 4 bases, with 16 bases between the two germline ends. CDR3 size: 13 residues.

V usage is TRBV2 and J usage is TRBJ1-1; D gene unclear. With 2 bases removed from V and 1 base from J, the gap between germline ends came to 11 bases. The CDR3 extends over 15 amino acids. From germline, CDR1 is SNHLY and CDR2 FYNNEI. The DNA for the CDR3 is TGTGCCAGCAGTGAAACGAGCCGGCGGAACACTGAAGCTTTCTTT. Its translation: CASSETSRRNTEAFF.

The chain joins TRBV5-1 to TRBJ2-7; D call uncertain. Germline V gene lookup returns CDR1 SGHRS and CDR2 YFSETQ. The CDR3 runs 13 residues. V shed 5 bases and J shed 0 bases, with 9 bases lying between them. DNA for the CDR3: TGCGCCAGCAGATTGCCAAGCTCCTACGAGCAGTACTTC. Protein: CASRLPSSYEQYF.